Presented here are 24 T cell receptor beta chains from one specimen sequenced in a study of human thymus T cells. The protocol was immunoSEQ multiplex PCR, while the TCRdb copy is restricted to in-frame clones and leaves out a portion. The sample contains 45,000 to 50,000 clones, 85% to 95% of which appear only once. Sequencing was carried out using blood. Every receptor here comes from a girl in the first two years of life with a congenital heart defect but otherwise immunologically healthy.

The chain has TRBV28 and TRBJ1-1; D unresolved. V was trimmed by 2 bases and J by 0 bases, leaving 7 bases between them. CDR3 length: 14 residues. The germline CDR1 and CDR2 sequences are MDHEN and SYDVKM. The CDR3 region is CASSLPTMNTEAFF. As DNA, the CDR3 is TGTGCCAGCAGTTTACCAACCATGAACACTGAAGCTTTCTTT.

This sequence joins TRBV7-2 and TRBJ2-4; 8 bases align to TRBD2. The CDR3 extends over 18 amino acids. V shed 5 bases and J 5 bases; nucleotides not matched to a gene: 17. Germline V gene data show CDR1 as SGHTA and CDR2 as FQGNSA. The DNA for the CDR3 is TGTGCCAGCAGCCCCCGTAAGGGCGGGAGGCCCTCAGAAAACATTCAGTACTTC. Amino acid sequence: CASSPRKGGRPSENIQYF.

This chain's CDR3 is CASSRASGSRETQYF. DNA for the CDR3: TGTGCCAGTAGTAGGGCTAGCGGGAGTAGGGAGACCCAGTACTTC. The genes are TRBV19 and TRBJ2-5; 10 bases map to TRBD2. The V and J ends lost 4 bases and 5 bases, in that order; junction bases with no gene match: 7. Looked up from germline, CDR1 is LNHDA and CDR2 is SQIVND (reference sequence). The CDR3 runs to 15 residues.

This clone was detected only once. The chain couples TRBV7-6 to TRBJ1-4; D perhaps matches TRBD1 (6 bases). V gave up 10 bases and J gave up 8 bases, with 17 bases separating them. Germline V gene sequence: CDR1 SGHVS, CDR2 FNYEAQ. The CDR3 covers 13 residues. CDR3 DNA: TGTGCCATACGAGCAGGGGCTCGGGAAAAACTGTTTTTT. It translates to CAIRAGAREKLFF.

The rearrangement uses TRBV5-4 and TRBJ1-3; perhaps TRBD1 as D (6 bases). This CDR3 comprises 15 residues. Germline values: CDR1 SGHNT, CDR2 YYREEE (reference sequence). The ends were cut back, 2 bases at V and 3 bases at J, with 12 bases in the middle. The CDR3 spells CASSLSGGHGNTIYF. CDR3 DNA: TGTGCCAGCAGCTTAAGTGGGGGACATGGAAACACCATATATTTT.

This chain connects TRBV9 to TRBJ2-2, with 13 bases fitting TRBD2. The CDR3 is 19 amino acids. Per germline, CDR1 SGDLS and CDR2 YYNGEE. The J segment lost 7 bases and the V segment lost 3 bases, leaving 15 bases of the junction unmatched. CDR3 region: CASSGGLRTSGRVSGELFF. CDR3 nucleotides: TGTGCCAGCAGCGGGGGACTCAGGACTAGCGGGAGAGTTAGCGGGGAGCTGTTTTTT.

The table lists this clone with a count of one. This sequence joins TRBV27 and TRBJ2-1; perhaps TRBD2 as D (5 bases). V was shortened by 5 bases and J by 6 bases, with 20 bases between the two germline ends. CDR3 length equals 16 residues. The germline V gene encodes CDR1 MNHEY and CDR2 SMNVEV (reference sequence). CDR3 in DNA: TGTGCCAGCAGTCCCCTGGGTATAGGACTCTCCAATGAGCAGTTCTTC. Translating gives CASSPLGIGLSNEQFF.

The chain joins TRBV7-9 to TRBJ2-5; 10 nucleotides line up with TRBD1. Germline V lookup: CDR1 SEHNR, CDR2 FQNEAQ (reference sequence). This CDR3 region has 16 residues. J was trimmed by 5 bases and V by 1 base; bases with no gene match: 7. CDR3 in amino acids: CASSLGGQGRRETQYF. As DNA, the CDR3 is TGTGCCAGCAGCTTAGGGGGACAGGGGCGCAGGGAGACCCAGTACTTC. Using reference TRBV7-9 and TRBJ2-5 for the parts outside the CDR3, the full variable domain is DTGVSQNPRHKITKRGQNVTFRCDPISEHNRLYWYRQTLGQGPEFLTYFQNEAQLEKSRLLSDRFSAERPKGSFSTLEIQRTEQGDSAMYLCASSLGGQGRRETQYFGPGTRLLVL.

The V call is TRBV28, the J call TRBJ2-7, with a possible D match to TRBD1 (6 bases). Germline-derived CDR1 and CDR2 are MDHEN and SYDVKM. The length of the CDR3 is 14 residues. Trimming pared 3 bases from V and 4 bases from J, leaving 13 bases between. The CDR3 nucleotides are TGTGCCAGCAGTTTCTGGGGACACACGTACGAGCAGTACTTC. It is translated as CASSFWGHTYEQYF.

The genes are TRBV18 and TRBJ2-1; 9 bases agree with TRBD1. The V segment lost 6 bases and the J segment 8 bases; nucleotides outside the gene matches: 8. CDR1 KGHSH and CDR2 LQKENI come from the germline V gene. This CDR3 contains 14 residues. This chain's CDR3 is CASSPGTGWDEQFF. CDR3 nucleotide sequence: TGTGCCAGCTCTCCCGGGACAGGGTGGGATGAGCAGTTCTTC. Variable domain in full (rest from reference TRBV18 and TRBJ2-1): NAGVMQNPRHLVRRRGQEARLRCSPMKGHSHVYWYRQLPEEGLKFMVYLQKENIIDESGMPKERFSAEFPKEGPSILRIQQVVRGDSAAYFCASSPGTGWDEQFFGPGTRLTVL.

The J gene is TRBJ2-7, the V gene TRBV20-1; D might be TRBD1 (5 bases). The V gene's germline CDR1 is DFQATT and CDR2 SNEGSKA (reference sequence). The CDR3 loop spans 11 amino acids. The V gene lost 6 bases and the J gene lost 2 bases, with 8 bases spanning the gap. The DNA of the CDR3 is TGCAGTGCCAAGGACACCTACGAGCAGTACTTC. This sequence encodes CSAKDTYEQYF.

The chain recombines TRBV4-3 with TRBJ1-1, with a possible D match to TRBD1 (5 bases). V was pared by 0 bases and J by 3 bases, with 17 bases between. The CDR3 is 17 residues long. Per germline, CDR1 LGHNA and CDR2 YSLEER. CDR3 region: CASSQDLAGRGYTEAFF. In DNA, the CDR3 is TGCGCCAGCAGCCAAGATCTGGCAGGGAGAGGATACACTGAAGCTTTCTTT.

The V call is TRBV2, the J call TRBJ2-7, with 9 bases matching TRBD2. This CDR3 region has 15 residues. Germline V gene lookup returns CDR1 SNHLY and CDR2 FYNNEI. V lost 2 bases, J lost 4 bases, and 6 bases stayed unmatched. CDR3 sequence reads: CASSERASGTYEQYF. CDR3 DNA: TGTGCCAGCAGTGAAAGGGCTAGCGGGACGTACGAGCAGTACTTC.

The chain recombines TRBV7-9 with TRBJ1-1; no clear D. This CDR3 comprises 12 residues. Deletions cut 4 bases from V and 8 bases from J, with 11 bases between. Germline CDR1 SEHNR, CDR2 FQNEAQ (reference sequence). The CDR3 loop reads CASSSSMSEAFF. Written as DNA, the CDR3 is TGTGCCAGCAGCTCCAGCATGTCCGAAGCTTTCTTT.

V usage is TRBV19 and J usage is TRBJ1-1, with D unclear. In germline, CDR1 is LNHDA, CDR2 SQIVND (reference sequence). The V end lost 3 bases, the J end lost 2 bases, and 7 bases lay between the germline ends. The CDR3 spans 13 residues. In DNA form, the CDR3 reads TGTGCCAGTAGTATCGCGCAAAACACTGAAGCTTTCTTT. This translates into CASSIAQNTEAFF. Full variable domain (rest looked up from reference TRBV19 and TRBJ1-1): DGGITQSPKYLFRKEGQNVTLSCEQNLNHDAMYWYRQDPGQGLRLIYYSQIVNDFQKGDIAEGYSVSREKKESFPLTVTSAQKNPTAFYLCASSIAQNTEAFFGQGTRLTVV.

The V call is TRBV7-8, the J call TRBJ2-7, with D possibly being TRBD2 (6 bases). CDR1 is SGHVS and CDR2 is FQNEAQ in the germline V gene. This CDR3 is built from 13 residues. Trimming cost V 5 bases and J 1 base, with 9 bases left between them. The CDR3 nucleotides are TGTGCCAGCAGCACGGGACTGTCCTACGAGCAGTACTTC. Protein product: CASSTGLSYEQYF.

The chain's CDR3 is CASSLSWSSYEQYF. CDR3 coding DNA: TGTGCCAGCAGCCTTTCGTGGAGCTCCTACGAGCAGTACTTC. The rearrangement joins TRBV14 to TRBJ2-7; D is undetermined. The V end lost 4 bases, the J end lost 0 bases, and 10 bases lay between the germline ends. CDR3 length: 14 amino acids. Germline CDR1 is SGHDN and CDR2 is FVKESK.

This clone has a single count. The CDR3 DNA reads as TGTGCCAGCAGTGAAGAGACGATCTGGGTATCTCACCTAATCAATGAGCAGTTCTTC. Translated, it gives CASSEETIWVSHLINEQFF. The rearrangement uses TRBV2 and TRBJ2-1, with D uncertain. CDR1 is SNHLY and CDR2 is FYNNEI in the germline V gene. The CDR3 sequence is 19 residues long. V lost 1 base to trimming and J lost 6 bases, with 25 bases between them.

This clone has just one count. This chain uses TRBV6-6 with TRBJ2-5; a possible D gene is TRBD2 (6 bases). Trimming took 2 bases from V and 5 from J, leaving 12 bases between them. The CDR3 loop spans 14 amino acids. The germline V gene has CDR1 MNHNY and CDR2 SVGAGI (reference sequence). The CDR3 spells CASSYPGSGETQYF. The CDR3 DNA is TGTGCCAGCAGTTACCCCGGGAGCGGGGAGACCCAGTACTTC.

V is TRBV5-1 and J is TRBJ1-2, with 8 bases aligning to TRBD1. The V segment lost 2 bases and the J segment 8 bases; nucleotides outside the gene matches: 8. This CDR3 region has 14 residues. Germline values: CDR1 SGHRS, CDR2 YFSETQ. The CDR3 reads CASSFTGQGGGYTF. In DNA, the CDR3 is TGCGCCAGCAGCTTCACAGGACAGGGTGGCGGCTACACCTTC.

V is TRBV10-3 and J is TRBJ1-2, with a weak D call TRBD1 (5 bases). Trimming cost V 9 bases and J 6 bases, with 14 bases left between them. Per the germline V gene, CDR1 is ENHRY and CDR2 is SYGVKD. CDR3 length: 12 residues. CDR3 residues: CAITSGTDGYTF. The CDR3 nucleotides are TGTGCCATTACTTCCGGGACGGATGGCTACACCTTC.

J is TRBJ1-5 and V is TRBV30; TRBD1 matches at 7 bases. The junction had 3 bases not matched to a gene; V was cut back by 1 base and J by 6 bases. From germline, CDR1 is GTSNPN and CDR2 SVGIG (reference sequence). This CDR3 region has 13 residues. CDR3: CAWSEQGIQPQHF. CDR3 sequence (DNA): TGTGCCTGGAGTGAACAGGGGATTCAGCCCCAGCATTTT.

CDR3 coding DNA: TGTGCCAGCAGCCCTAAAGAGGACAGCTTTTATAACTATGGCTACACCTTC. This translates into CASSPKEDSFYNYGYTF. The rearrangement links TRBV4-2 to TRBJ1-2; TRBD1 is a possible D gene (6 bases). Per germline, CDR1 LGHNA and CDR2 YNFKEQ. The CDR3 sequence is 17 residues long. V shed 4 bases and J shed 1 base, with 19 bases lying between them.

The chain combines TRBV11-3 with TRBJ1-2; the D is unclear. V was pared by 5 bases and J by 6 bases, with 10 bases between. Germline V CDR1 and CDR2: SGHNT, YENEEA. The CDR3 runs to 12 residues. As DNA, the CDR3 is TGTGCCAGCAGCCCACCCGTGGATGGCTACACCTTC. Amino acid sequence: CASSPPVDGYTF.